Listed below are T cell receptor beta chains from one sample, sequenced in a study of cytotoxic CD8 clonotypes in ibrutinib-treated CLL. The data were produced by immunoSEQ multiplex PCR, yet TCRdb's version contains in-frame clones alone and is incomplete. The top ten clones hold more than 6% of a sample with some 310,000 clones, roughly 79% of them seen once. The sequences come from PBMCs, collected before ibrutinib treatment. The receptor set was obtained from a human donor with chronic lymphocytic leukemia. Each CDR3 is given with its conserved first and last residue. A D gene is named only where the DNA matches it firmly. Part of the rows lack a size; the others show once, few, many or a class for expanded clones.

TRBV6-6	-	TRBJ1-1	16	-	CASSQQAMGVNTEAFF	TGTGCCAGCAGTCAACAGGCTATGGGGGTGAACACTGAAGCTTTCTTT
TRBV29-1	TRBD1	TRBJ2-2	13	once	CSVDGTASGELFF	TGCAGCGTTGATGGGACAGCTAGTGGGGAGCTGTTTTTT
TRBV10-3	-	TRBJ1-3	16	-	CAISEKGLNPGNTIYF	TGTGCCATCAGTGAAAAAGGACTCAACCCAGGAAACACCATATATTTT
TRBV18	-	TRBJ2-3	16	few	CASSPPYSSSTDTQYF	TGTGCCAGCTCACCACCGTACAGTTCCAGCACAGATACGCAGTATTTT
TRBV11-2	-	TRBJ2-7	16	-	CASSLGGLRAGYEQYF	TGTGCCAGCAGCTTAGGAGGGTTGAGGGCCGGCTACGAGCAGTACTTC
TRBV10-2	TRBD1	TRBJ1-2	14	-	CASSDRQGAGGYTF	TGCGCCAGCAGTGACAGACAGGGGGCGGGTGGCTACACCTTC
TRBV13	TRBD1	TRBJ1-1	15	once	CASSEAGTGRTEAFF	TGTGCCAGCAGCGAAGCCGGGACAGGGCGCACTGAAGCTTTCTTT
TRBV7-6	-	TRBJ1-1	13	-	CASSPKLRTEAFF	TGTGCCAGCAGCCCTAAGTTGCGCACTGAAGCTTTCTTT
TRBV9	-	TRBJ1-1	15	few	CASSVSGSLNTEAFF	TGTGCCAGCAGCGTGTCGGGCAGCCTGAACACTGAAGCTTTCTTT
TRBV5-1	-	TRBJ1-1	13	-	CASSLALNTEAFF	TGCGCCAGCAGCTTGGCCTTGAACACTGAAGCTTTCTTT
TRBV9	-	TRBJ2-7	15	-	CASSVEASASYEQYF	TGTGCCAGCAGCGTAGAAGCAAGTGCATCCTACGAGCAGTACTTC
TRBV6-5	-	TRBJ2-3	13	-	CASRDLASDTQYF	TGTGCCAGCAGGGATCTAGCGTCAGATACGCAGTATTTT
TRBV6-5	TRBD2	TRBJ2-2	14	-	CASSLTSGTGELFF	TGTGCCAGCAGCCTGACTAGCGGCACCGGGGAGCTGTTTTTT
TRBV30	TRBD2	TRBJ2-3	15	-	CAWRKVAGVADTQYF	TGTGCCTGGAGAAAAGTAGCGGGAGTCGCAGATACGCAGTATTTT
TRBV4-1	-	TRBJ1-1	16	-	CASSPTPGPAHTEAFF	TGCGCCAGCAGCCCCACCCCCGGTCCTGCTCACACTGAAGCTTTCTTT
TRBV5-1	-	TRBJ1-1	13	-	CASSRDENTEAFF	TGCGCCAGCAGCCGAGACGAGAACACTGAAGCTTTCTTT
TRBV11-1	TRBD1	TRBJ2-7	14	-	CASSRGTGPYEQYF	TGTGCCAGCAGCCGAGGGACAGGACCCTACGAGCAGTACTTC
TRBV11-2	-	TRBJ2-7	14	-	CASSLYEDPYEQYF	TGTGCCAGCAGCTTATACGAGGATCCCTACGAGCAGTACTTC
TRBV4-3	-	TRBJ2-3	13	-	CASSPLEGNTQYF	TGCGCCAGCAGCCCTTTGGAGGGTAATACGCAGTATTTT
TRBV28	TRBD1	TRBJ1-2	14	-	CASSSGTVPTGYTF	TGTGCCAGCAGTTCCGGGACAGTACCAACTGGCTACACCTTC
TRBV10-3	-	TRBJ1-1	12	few	CAISDTRTEAFF	TGTGCCATCAGTGACACGAGGACTGAAGCTTTCTTT
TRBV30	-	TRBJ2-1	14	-	CAWTRDSIYNEQFF	TGTGCCTGGACCCGGGACTCTATATACAATGAGCAGTTCTTC
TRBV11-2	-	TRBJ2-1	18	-	CASSSRQRGGKRDNEQFF	TGTGCCAGCAGCTCCCGCCAGAGGGGGGGAAAAAGGGACAATGAGCAGTTCTTC
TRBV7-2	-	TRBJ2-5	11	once	CASSLVTYQYF	TGTGCCAGCAGCTTAGTCACGTACCAGTACTTC
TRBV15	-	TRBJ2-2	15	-	CATSRVKGDTGELFF	TGTGCCACCAGCAGAGTAAAAGGTGACACCGGGGAGCTGTTTTTT
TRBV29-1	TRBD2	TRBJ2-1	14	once	CSVSTSGPRNEQFF	TGCAGCGTCTCGACTAGCGGCCCCCGAAATGAGCAGTTCTTC
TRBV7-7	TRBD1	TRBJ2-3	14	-	CASSTGTGADTQYF	TGTGCTAGCAGCACCGGGACAGGGGCAGATACGCAGTATTTT
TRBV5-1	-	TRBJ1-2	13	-	CASALLGGNGYTF	TGCGCCAGCGCCCTCCTAGGGGGAAATGGCTACACCTTC
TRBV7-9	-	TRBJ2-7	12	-	CASSYSGQSQYF	TGTGCCAGCAGCTATAGCGGACAGTCGCAGTACTTC
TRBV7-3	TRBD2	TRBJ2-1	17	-	CASSLRTSGSSYNEQFF	TGTGCCAGCAGCCTACGGACTAGCGGGAGCTCCTACAATGAGCAGTTCTTC
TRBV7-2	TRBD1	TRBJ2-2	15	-	CASSLVTGVTGELFF	TGTGCCAGCAGCTTAGTGACAGGGGTTACCGGGGAGCTGTTTTTT
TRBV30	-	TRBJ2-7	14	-	CAWRPGGGAREQYF	TGTGCCTGGAGGCCCGGGGGTGGGGCTCGCGAGCAGTACTTC
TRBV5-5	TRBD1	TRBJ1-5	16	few	CASSLGQGRRDQPQHF	TGTGCCAGCAGCTTGGGACAGGGGAGGAGGGATCAGCCCCAGCATTTT
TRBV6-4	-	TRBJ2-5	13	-	CASSADGGETQYF	TGTGCCAGCAGTGCGGACGGAGGGGAGACCCAGTACTTC
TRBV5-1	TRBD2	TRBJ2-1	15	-	CASSPGLAGDHEQFF	TGCGCCAGCAGCCCCGGACTAGCGGGAGACCATGAGCAGTTCTTC
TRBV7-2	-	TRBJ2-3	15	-	CASSQFVPGPDTQYF	TGTGCCAGCAGCCAGTTTGTACCGGGACCAGATACGCAGTATTTT
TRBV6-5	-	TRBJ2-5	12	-	CASSRFQETQYF	TGTGCCAGCAGTCGCTTCCAAGAGACCCAGTACTTC
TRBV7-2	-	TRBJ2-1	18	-	CASSLLGSPPGSYNEQFF	TGTGCCAGCAGCTTACTTGGATCACCTCCAGGCTCCTACAATGAGCAGTTCTTC
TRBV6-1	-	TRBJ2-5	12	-	CASTASQETQYF	TGTGCCAGCACGGCATCACAAGAGACCCAGTACTTC
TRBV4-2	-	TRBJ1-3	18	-	CASSQLELDTLGGNTIYF	TGTGCCAGCAGCCAATTAGAGTTGGACACCCTAGGAGGAAACACCATATATTTT
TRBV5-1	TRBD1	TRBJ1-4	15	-	CASSRDRATNEKLFF	TGCGCCAGCAGCCGGGACAGAGCAACTAATGAAAAACTGTTTTTT
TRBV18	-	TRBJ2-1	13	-	CASSPPRYNEQFF	TGTGCCAGCTCACCACCGCGCTACAATGAGCAGTTCTTC
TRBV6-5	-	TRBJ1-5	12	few	CASGVSNQPQHF	TGTGCCAGTGGAGTCTCGAATCAGCCCCAGCATTTT
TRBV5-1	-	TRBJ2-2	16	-	CASSPYTGLDTGELFF	TGCGCCAGCTCCCCCTACACGGGCCTCGACACCGGGGAGCTGTTTTTT
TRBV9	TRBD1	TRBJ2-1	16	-	CASSVPPPTGDIEQFF	TGTGCCAGCAGCGTACCCCCACCGACAGGGGACATAGAGCAGTTCTTC
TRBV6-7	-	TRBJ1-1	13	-	CASSYGRGTEAFF	TGTGCCAGCAGTTACGGCAGAGGCACTGAAGCTTTCTTT
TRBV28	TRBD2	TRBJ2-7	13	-	CASSPGTTYEQYF	TGTGCCAGCAGTCCGGGGACTACGTACGAGCAGTACTTC
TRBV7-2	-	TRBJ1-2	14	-	CASSYSRGGTGYTF	TGTGCCAGCAGCTATAGCCGGGGCGGGACTGGCTACACCTTC
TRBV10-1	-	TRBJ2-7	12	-	CASSDGLYEQYF	TGCGCCAGCAGTGATGGACTCTACGAGCAGTACTTC
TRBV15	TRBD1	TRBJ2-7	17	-	CATSRAALGDSTYEQYF	TGTGCCACCAGCAGAGCGGCTCTGGGGGACAGCACCTACGAGCAGTACTTC
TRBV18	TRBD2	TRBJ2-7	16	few	CASSPSLAGESSEQYF	TGTGCCAGCTCACCCTCCCTAGCGGGAGAGAGTTCCGAGCAGTACTTC
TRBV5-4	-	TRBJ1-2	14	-	CASSSTGLLYGYTF	TGTGCCAGCAGCTCGACGGGACTCCTCTATGGCTACACCTTC
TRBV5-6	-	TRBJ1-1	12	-	CASSLGGWEAFF	TGTGCCAGCAGCCTAGGAGGCTGGGAAGCTTTCTTT
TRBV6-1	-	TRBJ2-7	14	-	CASSDLTVSYEQYF	TGTGCCAGCAGTGACCTCACAGTCTCCTACGAGCAGTACTTC